What follows are 22 T cell receptor beta chains derived from one specimen sequenced in a study of sequential checkpoint blockade in melanoma. Some clones are missing from TCRdb's copy, which holds only in-frame ones; the method was immunoSEQ multiplex PCR. The repertoire has roughly 9,100 clones, roughly 23% of them found once; the top ten carry about 11%. Stated treatment: randomized to nivolumab then ipilimumab (arm A) or the reverse (arm B). This specimen consisted of tumor tissue (inferred from file names), obtained from a patient given nivolumab and ipilimumab in sequence. The receptor set was obtained from a human donor with melanoma.

The chain carries TRBV12-5 and TRBJ2-7; weak D call: TRBD2 (6 bases). This CDR3 region has 13 residues. CDR1 and CDR2 (germline): LGHNT, FRNRAP. V gave up 6 bases and J gave up 4 bases, with 13 bases separating them. Here the CDR3 reads CASGRDAGYEQYF. CDR3 bases: TGTGCTAGTGGCCGCGACGCGGGATACGAGCAGTACTTC.

The chain recombines TRBV6-8 with TRBJ1-5, with 12 bases that match TRBD1. V lost 6 bases, J lost 7 bases, and 10 bases stayed unmatched. There are 16 residues in the CDR3. Germline CDR1 MNHGY, CDR2 SAAAGT. The CDR3 reads CASRKPGQGAEQPQHF. CDR3 bases: TGTGCCAGCAGGAAACCGGGACAGGGGGCAGAACAGCCCCAGCATTTT.

The chain has TRBV4-1 and TRBJ1-5; D unclear. Germline CDR1 MGHRA, CDR2 YSYEKL. There are 12 residues in the CDR3. Trimming stripped 5 bases from V and 4 bases from J, with 6 bases between. CDR3 DNA: TGCGCCAGCAGCTCACGAAATCAGCCCCAGCATTTT. Its translation is CASSSRNQPQHF.

This clone has just a few counts. The chain uses TRBV28 and TRBJ2-4; 9 bases align to TRBD1. The junction had 9 bases not matched to a gene; V was cut back by 7 bases and J by 5 bases. The CDR3 sequence is 15 residues long. The V gene's germline CDR1 is MDHEN and CDR2 SYDVKM. The CDR3 coding sequence is TGTGCCAGCAACAGGCCGACAGGGGGGGAAAACATTCAGTACTTC. It encodes CASNRPTGGENIQYF.

The chain joins TRBV11-3 to TRBJ2-2; tentatively, D is TRBD1 or TRBD2 (6 bases each). Germline values: CDR1 SGHNT, CDR2 YENEEA. V lost 7 bases and J 3 bases, leaving 15 bases between the germline ends. The CDR3 consists of 15 residues. The CDR3 loop reads CASNPGASYTGELFF. The CDR3 DNA reads TGTGCCAGCAACCCGGGGGCCAGTTACACCGGGGAGCTGTTTTTT.

This clone has only a few counts. This CDR3 is CASRGQISTEAFF. For the CDR3, the DNA is TGTGCCAGCAGGGGACAGATCAGCACTGAAGCTTTCTTT. This chain uses TRBV6-8 with TRBJ1-1; 7 nucleotides align to TRBD1. This CDR3 comprises 13 residues. The J segment lost 4 bases and the V segment lost 6 bases, leaving 5 bases of the junction unmatched. Germline V gene sequence: CDR1 MNHGY, CDR2 SAAAGT.

V is TRBV18 and J is TRBJ2-1, with D maybe TRBD1 (6 bases). The CDR3 has 17 amino acids. Trimming took 3 bases from V and 0 from J, leaving 15 bases between them. Per germline, CDR1 KGHSH and CDR2 LQKENI. The CDR3 DNA sequence: TGTGCCAGCTCACCCGCTGTGACAGGAAGCTCCTACAATGAGCAGTTCTTC. Amino acids: CASSPAVTGSSYNEQFF.

This clone was found once. The gene calls are TRBV19 and TRBJ1-1, with D perhaps TRBD1 (5 bases). Trimming left V 5 bases short and J 1 base short, with 8 bases between. Germline CDR1 is LNHDA and CDR2 is SQIVND (reference sequence). The CDR3 is 13 amino acids. In DNA, the CDR3 is TGTGCCAGTAGTTTTGACAGGAACACTGAAGCTTTCTTT. Translation gives CASSFDRNTEAFF.

By frequency in the sample, this clone is medium-sized (0.01 to 0.1%). The genes are TRBV9 and TRBJ1-4, with a weak D call TRBD1 (6 bases). Germline values: CDR1 SGDLS, CDR2 YYNGEE. Trimming took 2 bases from V and 4 from J, leaving 12 bases between them. The CDR3 contains 15 residues. The CDR3 protein is CASSVRGGLNEKLFF. Here the CDR3 DNA reads TGTGCCAGCAGCGTCCGCGGGGGGCTTAATGAAAAACTGTTTTTT.

This clone appeared a few times. V and J are TRBV28 and TRBJ2-7; either TRBD1 or TRBD2 may fit D (5 bases each). CDR1 is MDHEN and CDR2 is SYDVKM in the germline V gene. The CDR3 extends over 15 amino acids. V was cut by 6 bases and J by 2 bases, with 17 bases left in between. CDR3 coding DNA: TGTGCCAGCAGAACCACCTGGGACGTACCCTACGAGCAGTACTTC. This encodes CASRTTWDVPYEQYF.

The chain uses TRBV28 and TRBJ1-5; D is unresolved. With 1 base removed from V and 5 bases from J, the gap between germline ends came to 12 bases. The germline V gene encodes CDR1 MDHEN and CDR2 SYDVKM. This CDR3 has 15 amino acids. CDR3 loop: CASSLFFGYDQPQHF. DNA for the CDR3: TGTGCCAGCAGTTTATTTTTTGGGTATGATCAGCCCCAGCATTTT. The variable domain in full, with the rest retrieved from reference TRBV28 and TRBJ1-5, is DVKVTQSSRYLVKRTGEKVFLECVQDMDHENMFWYRQDPGLGLRLIYFSYDVKMKEKGDIPEGYSVSREKKERFSLILESASTNQTSMYLCASSLFFGYDQPQHFGDGTRLSIL.

V and J are TRBV5-1 and TRBJ2-1; tentative D call: TRBD1 (6 bases). The CDR3 sequence is 15 residues long. The V gene's germline CDR1 is SGHRS and CDR2 YFSETQ. Trimming shortened V by 2 bases and J by 1 base, and 10 bases separated the two germline ends. The CDR3 bases are TGCGCCAGCAGCTTAGGGCAGGGGTCCTACAATGAGCAGTTCTTC. Its translation is CASSLGQGSYNEQFF.

The chain has TRBV29-1 and TRBJ2-3; 11 nucleotides align to TRBD1. The CDR3 is 15 amino acids. CDR1 and CDR2 (germline): SQVTM, ANQGSEA. With V trimmed by 8 bases and J by 3 bases, 10 bases remained unmatched. In nucleotides, the CDR3 is TGCAGCCTAGGTACCGGGACAGGGGGAACAGATACGCAGTATTTT. Its translation is CSLGTGTGGTDTQYF.

The chain joins TRBV28 to TRBJ1-5; the D is unclear. V was trimmed by 7 bases and J by 3 bases, leaving 19 bases between them. The V gene's germline CDR1 is MDHEN and CDR2 SYDVKM. The CDR3 contains 16 residues. CDR3 protein: CASNLRTDSSNQPQHF. Written as DNA, the CDR3 is TGTGCCAGCAACCTTAGGACGGACTCTTCCAATCAGCCCCAGCATTTT.

This rearrangement joins TRBV12-5 to TRBJ2-3, with a weak D call TRBD2 (6 bases). Germline V lookup: CDR1 LGHNT, CDR2 FRNRAP. This CDR3 spans 13 amino acids. The chain's CDR3 is CASIGGGTDTQYF. CDR3 bases: TGTGCCAGCATAGGCGGGGGCACAGATACGCAGTATTTT.

This clone was detected many times. The chain employs TRBV9 and TRBJ1-1; a weak D match, TRBD1 (5 bases). Per the germline V gene, CDR1 is SGDLS and CDR2 is YYNGEE. The CDR3 spans 14 residues. The V and J ends lost 1 base and 11 bases respectively, with 18 bases between them. The CDR3 sequence is CASSVLLSIRDAFF. CDR3 bases: TGTGCCAGCAGCGTATTATTGTCTATAAGGGACGCTTTCTTT.

The chain joins TRBV28 to TRBJ1-1, with D possibly TRBD1 on 5 matching bases. This CDR3 region has 14 residues. Trimming pared 7 bases from V and 3 bases from J, leaving 15 bases between. Germline V gives CDR1 MDHEN, CDR2 SYDVKM. CDR3 amino acids: CASTAGGKDTEAFF. In DNA form, the CDR3 reads TGTGCCAGCACCGCCGGGGGTAAGGACACTGAAGCTTTCTTT.

CDR3 residues: CASRISNRNTEAFF. In DNA form, the CDR3 reads TGTGCCAGCAGAATAAGCAATAGGAACACTGAAGCTTTCTTT. This chain links TRBV25-1 with TRBJ1-1, with D unresolved. The CDR3 runs 14 residues. V lost 6 bases and J lost 1, with 12 bases in between. Germline V gene data show CDR1 as MGHDK and CDR2 as SYGVNS.

V is TRBV28 and J is TRBJ2-7; TRBD2 aligns across 12 bases. Germline lookup yields CDR1 MDHEN and CDR2 SYDVKM. This CDR3 contains 15 residues. With V trimmed by 5 bases and J by 5 bases, 7 bases remained unmatched. CDR3 in DNA: TGTGCCAGCAGTAAATCTAGCGGGGGGGCCGACGAGCAGTACTTC. This gives the protein CASSKSSGGADEQYF.

CDR3 nucleotide sequence: TGTGCCAGTAGTATAGACCGGCGGGATGGCTACACCTTC. It translates to CASSIDRRDGYTF. The chain recombines TRBV19 with TRBJ1-2; no definite D call. Trimming shortened V by 0 bases and J by 6 bases, and 8 bases separated the two germline ends. Germline values: CDR1 LNHDA, CDR2 SQIVND (reference sequence). The CDR3 is 13 residues long. Full variable domain (rest looked up from reference TRBV19 and TRBJ1-2): DGGITQSPKYLFRKEGQNVTLSCEQNLNHDAMYWYRQDPGQGLRLIYYSQIVNDFQKGDIAEGYSVSREKKESFPLTVTSAQKNPTAFYLCASSIDRRDGYTFGSGTRLTVV.

The V gene is TRBV28, the J gene TRBJ1-2; no clear D. V lost 3 bases and J 8 bases, leaving 16 bases between the germline ends. The germline V gene encodes CDR1 MDHEN and CDR2 SYDVKM. This CDR3 has 14 residues. The DNA of the CDR3 is TGTGCCAGCAGTTTCCTGGACGGTTTCCGGGGCTACACCTTC. It codes for CASSFLDGFRGYTF.

The J gene is TRBJ1-5, the V gene TRBV5-1; D gene ambiguous. Trimming removed 0 bases at V and 5 bases at J, with 9 bases between. Germline V CDR1 and CDR2: SGHRS, YFSETQ. The CDR3 runs to 14 residues. This CDR3 reads CASSLDGQDQPQHF. CDR3 DNA: TGCGCCAGCAGCTTGGATGGGCAGGATCAGCCCCAGCATTTT.